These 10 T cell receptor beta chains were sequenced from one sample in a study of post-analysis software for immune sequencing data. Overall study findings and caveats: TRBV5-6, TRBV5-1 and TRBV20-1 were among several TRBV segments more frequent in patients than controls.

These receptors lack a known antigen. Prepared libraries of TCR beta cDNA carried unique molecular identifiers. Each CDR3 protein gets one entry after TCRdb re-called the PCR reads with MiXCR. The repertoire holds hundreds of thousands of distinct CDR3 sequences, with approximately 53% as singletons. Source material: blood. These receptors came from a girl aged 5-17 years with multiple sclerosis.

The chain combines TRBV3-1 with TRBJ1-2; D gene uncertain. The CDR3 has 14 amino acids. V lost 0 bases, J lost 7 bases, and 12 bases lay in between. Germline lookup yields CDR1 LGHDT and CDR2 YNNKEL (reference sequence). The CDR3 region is CASSQDPQSFGYTF. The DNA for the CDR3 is TGTGCCAGCAGCCAAGATCCCCAGTCTTTTGGCTACACCTTC. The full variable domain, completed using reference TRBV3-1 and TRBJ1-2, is DTAVSQTPKYLVTQMGNDKSIKCEQNLGHDTMYWYKQDSKKFLKIMFSYNNKELIINETVPNRFSPKSPDKAHLNLHINSLELGDSAVYFCASSQDPQSFGYTFGSGTRLTVV.

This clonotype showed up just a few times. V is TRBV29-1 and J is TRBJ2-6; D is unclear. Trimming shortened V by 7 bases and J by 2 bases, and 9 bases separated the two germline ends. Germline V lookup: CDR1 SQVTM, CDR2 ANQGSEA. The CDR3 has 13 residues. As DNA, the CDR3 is TGCAGCGCCCACCGTGCTGGGGCCAACGTCCTGACTTTC. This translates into CSAHRAGANVLTF.

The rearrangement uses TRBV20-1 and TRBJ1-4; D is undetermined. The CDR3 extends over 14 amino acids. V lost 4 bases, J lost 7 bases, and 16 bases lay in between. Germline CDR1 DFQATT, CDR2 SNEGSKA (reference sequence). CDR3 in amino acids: CSAIVSLGSEKLFF. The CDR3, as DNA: TGCAGTGCTATCGTTAGCTTGGGCAGTGAAAAACTGTTTTTT.

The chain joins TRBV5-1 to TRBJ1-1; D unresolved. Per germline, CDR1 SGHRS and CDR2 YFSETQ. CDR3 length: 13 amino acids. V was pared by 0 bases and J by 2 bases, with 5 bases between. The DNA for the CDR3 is TGCGCCAGCAGCTTGGAGCGAAACACTGAAGCTTTCTTT. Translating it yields CASSLERNTEAFF. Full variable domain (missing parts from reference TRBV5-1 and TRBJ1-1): KAGVTQTPRYLIKTRGQQVTLSCSPISGHRSVSWYQQTPGQGLQFLFEYFSETQRNKGNFPGRFSGRQFSNSRSEMNVSTLELGDSALYLCASSLERNTEAFFGQGTRLTVV.

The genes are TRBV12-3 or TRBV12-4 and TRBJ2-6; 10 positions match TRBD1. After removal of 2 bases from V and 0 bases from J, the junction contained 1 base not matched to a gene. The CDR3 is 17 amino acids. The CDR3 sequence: CASSLRQGASGANVLTF. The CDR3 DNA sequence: TGTGCCAGCAGTTTAAGACAGGGGGCCTCTGGGGCCAACGTCCTGACTTTC.

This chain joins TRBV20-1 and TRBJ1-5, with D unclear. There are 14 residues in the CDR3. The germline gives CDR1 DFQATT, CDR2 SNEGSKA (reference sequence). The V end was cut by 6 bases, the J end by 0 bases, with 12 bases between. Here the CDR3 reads CSASRRSSNQPQHF. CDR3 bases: TGCAGTGCAAGTCGGCGGAGTAGCAATCAGCCCCAGCATTTT.

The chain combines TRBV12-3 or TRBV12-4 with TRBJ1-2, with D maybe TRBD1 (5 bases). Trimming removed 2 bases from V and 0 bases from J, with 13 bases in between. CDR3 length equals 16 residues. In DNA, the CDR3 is TGTGCCAGCAGTTTATATCGGGACCCCGCTAACTATGGCTACACCTTC. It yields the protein CASSLYRDPANYGYTF.

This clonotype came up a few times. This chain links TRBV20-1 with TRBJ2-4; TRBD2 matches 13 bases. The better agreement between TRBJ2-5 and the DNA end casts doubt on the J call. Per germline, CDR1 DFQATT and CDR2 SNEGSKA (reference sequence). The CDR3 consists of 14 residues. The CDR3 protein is CSARTSGRGETQYF. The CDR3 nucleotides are TGCAGTGCGCGGACTAGCGGGAGAGGAGAGACCCAGTACTTC.

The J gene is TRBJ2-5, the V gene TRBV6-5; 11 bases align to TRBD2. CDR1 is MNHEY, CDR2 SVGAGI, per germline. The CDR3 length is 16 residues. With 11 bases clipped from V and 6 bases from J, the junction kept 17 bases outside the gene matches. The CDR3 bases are TGTGCCTCCGGACGCTTAGTAGCGGGAGGGTTAAAGACCCAGTACTTC. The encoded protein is CASGRLVAGGLKTQYF.

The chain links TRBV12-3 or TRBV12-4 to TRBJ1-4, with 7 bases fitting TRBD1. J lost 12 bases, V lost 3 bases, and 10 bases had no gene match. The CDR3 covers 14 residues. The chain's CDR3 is CASSFGTDLTQLFF. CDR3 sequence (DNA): TGTGCCAGCAGTTTCGGGACAGATCTTACTCAACTGTTTTTT.